This section outlines one T cell receptor (beta chain) sequence together with its context. The target of this receptor is not known. No much larger clone exists at a distance of one base, and base qualities are not known. Systemically healthy Caucasian individuals from Russia, about 38 in total and aged roughly 6 to 95 years, were included as donors. Each donor gave approximately 9.4 milliliters of peripheral blood, drawn into EDTA-treated Vacutainer tubes. Ficoll-Paque density-gradient centrifugation was used to isolate PBMCs, with at least 6 million per sample. Total RNA, at least 6 micrograms per sample, was extracted from PBMCs with Trizol reagent. For every donor, flow cytometry on a PBMC aliquot measured the percentage of naive CD45RAhigh/CD27high T cells. V loses 0 bases at its end and J loses 4 bases; junction bases beyond the gene matches: 9. Reading from cysteine to phenylalanine, the CDR3 counts 17 amino acids. Only the CDR3 DNA is retained, 51 bases long and in frame from the first base. Via the germline V gene (reference sequence), CDR1 is SGHKS and CDR2 YYEKEE.

Receptors were amplified or captured by 5' RACE. Sequencing relied on an Illumina HiSeq 2500. A second roughly 6 to 12 cycle PCR used a sample-barcoded 5' primer and a J-beta primer mix. Each TCR beta cDNA molecule received a unique molecular identifier from a template-switch 5' adaptor carrying 12 random nucleotides. At least 3 million CDR3-containing paired-end reads were obtained from each sample. The Mint cDNA synthesis kit, primed by a TRBC-specific oligonucleotide, was used to synthesize first-strand cDNA from all RNA. Following uracil-DNA glycosylase treatment, a first 18-cycle PCR with universal primers M1SS and BC2_uni_R was performed on all cDNA. For the original study's pipeline: Normalization of each sample was performed by random selection of 1 million high-quality reads, each carrying a distinct molecular identifier. Reads with shared molecular identifiers were discarded instead of being binned into consensus sequences. MiTCR, set to a Q25 quality threshold and the strictest error-elimination algorithm, was used for CDR3 identification, clonotype clustering and error correction. A nonparametric unseen species model with Euler transformation was used to estimate a lower bound on total TCR beta diversity. In-frame beta chains were kept once TCRdb had trimmed the public reads at Q25 with fastp and called clones with MiXCR. Records with the same CDR3 protein are collapsed into one entry carrying the most frequent genes and DNA. TCRdb's processing, not the study's, gives the V and J calls here. The sample has some 900,000 distinct CDR3 sequences on record, under 50% of them singletons. The leading ten clones occupy about an eighth of the sample.

This sample is part of a study of blood T cells in healthy people across ages (dated by TCRdb to 2014 to 2015). Notes on the research overall: Template switching captured roughly one uniquely barcoded TCR beta cDNA molecule per two T cells in model experiments. Age-related changes in TCR beta repertoire diversity were measured in the study by deep sequencing normalized with unique cDNA molecular identifiers. To avoid experimental bias, donors of different ages were spread randomly across the sequencing lanes. Two additional independent replicas of 1 million unique cDNA reads from the same blood draw were analyzed for two donors (one aged 18 to 30 and one aged 80 or older). The donors were split into four age groups: young (average around 15 years), middle-aged (roughly 42), aged (roughly 68) and long-lived (82). The study at large found these results: The long-lived group showed more naive CD4+ T cells, fewer expanded clones and increased TCR diversity than the aged group, suggesting age selection. The percentage of naive T cells measured by flow cytometry correlated strongly with observed TCR beta diversity. Conclusive comparison of naive and antigen-experienced compartments was prevented by the profiling of bulk unsorted PBMCs. Estimates of total diversity based on one million sequenced T cells were considered lower bounds and underestimates. As age increased, observed TCR beta diversity per million T cells dropped in a roughly linear way, and a significant reduction was already evident by age 40. Because donor CMV infection status was unknown, age-related changes in expanded clonotypes were potentially confounded.

The rearranged segments are TRBV5-5 and TRBJ1-2; 10 central nucleotides agree with TRBD1. This clonotype was obtained from a man aged 25-40 years in good health. Sequences were obtained from blood. In nucleotides, the sequence is TGTGCCAGCAGCTTGGGACAGGGGGCTAACGGTATCTATGGCTACACCTTC. It is translated as CASSLGQGANGIYGYTF.